The entry below gives a single T cell receptor (beta chain) sequence along with its context. These data originate in a study of monozygotic twins with inflammatory bowel disease. Germline lookup yields CDR1 KGHSH and CDR2 LQKENI. The CDR3 totals 15 residues. Per TCR library, approximately 3.5 ug of total RNA was used. Template switching was used to attach UMIs, which incorporated a 6-nucleotide sample barcode. Each CDR3 protein gets one entry in TCRdb, which reprocessed the 5' RACE reads and gives no DNA. This sample contains around 380,000 distinct CDR3 sequences. This rearrangement joins TRBV18 to TRBJ1-5; no DNA is available, so the TRBD1 call from TCRdb remains unchecked. The sequencing sample was made of blood. The receptor comes from a human donor with ulcerative colitis or Crohn's disease, or a healthy co-twin of an affected twin (not recorded which). CDR3 amino acids: CASSPDRSTNQPQHF.